This TCR beta chain derives from a study of blood T cell repertoires in COVID-19 (dated by TCRdb to about 2020). Study-wide context: Collaborator samples came from the United States, Italy and Spain and covered acute and convalescent phases of COVID-19. Samples were obtained from the ongoing ImmuneRACE study (first 160 participants) and from over a thousand subjects provided by 6 global collaborators. The prospective study material was composed of cDNA or gDNA derived from T cells, B-cell-depleted T cells, or PBMCs. Deeply sampled blood TCRbeta repertoires from subjects exposed to, actively infected with, or recovered from COVID-19 were included in the dataset. Sample metadata almost always included a de-identified subject ID, COVID-19 status, age in years and sex. The repertoires were released in a freely available public database meant as a resource for research on the immune response to SARS-CoV-2. Where available, HLA class I and class II types were obtained from metadata supplied by the sample provider rather than from assay-based typing.

TCRbeta CDR3 regions were amplified from genomic DNA by means of the immunoSEQ Assay, a bias-controlled multiplex PCR. As for the original processing: The number of nucleated cells in each sample was estimated by amplification of reference gene primers within the assay. To quantify the absolute abundance of each unique TCRbeta CDR3 rearrangement, sequence reads were collapsed and filtered. For each sample, productive Simpson clonality was calculated by taking the square root of Simpson's diversity index across productive rearrangements. What TCRdb holds here is the immuneACCESS table cut down to in-frame rearrangements. Part of the clones is not present; checked against another copy, under half of the missing clones reflect an unresolved V gene, and the others are unexplained. V, J and clone size were drawn from that table, and D and trimming were deduced from the DNA. In this sample the table shows more than 85,000 clones, 70% to 90% of which occur a single time. The ten largest clones capture roughly 6.5% of the sample.

Study-level results and caveats: Clinical and demographic metadata were provided uncurated, with the amount varying by source and participant.

Collaborating institutions collected whole blood in K2EDTA tubes following their own protocols. Collaborator samples were shipped for TCRbeta analysis as frozen whole blood, isolated PBMCs, or DNA extracted from either sample type. Remarks on this clone: The clone's antigen remains unknown. Nothing much larger sits one base from this clone, and base qualities are not available.

This sequence originates from a woman aged 55-69 years with acute or convalescent COVID-19. Sequences were obtained from peripheral blood.

The CDR3 corresponds to CASSSVGTREHEQFF. Read as DNA, the sequence is TGCGCCAGCAGCTCCGTGGGGACTAGAGAACATGAGCAGTTCTTC. Rearrangement joined TRBV5-1 to TRBJ2-1; TRBD2 matches 8 bases in the middle. For CDR1 and CDR2, the germline V gene lists SGHRS and YFSETQ. From its cysteine to its phenylalanine, the CDR3 spans 15 amino acids. The sequence is cut down to CDR3 DNA, 45 bases in frame from base 1. V and J are trimmed by 3 bases and 8 bases, and the gene matches miss 10 bases of the junction. Supplemented by the reference TRBV5-1 and TRBJ2-1 proteins around the CDR3, the complete variable domain is KAGVTQTPRYLIKTRGQQVTLSCSPISGHRSVSWYQQTPGQGLQFLFEYFSETQRNKGNFPGRFSGRQFSNSRSEMNVSTLELGDSALYLCASSSVGTREHEQFFGPGTRLTVL.